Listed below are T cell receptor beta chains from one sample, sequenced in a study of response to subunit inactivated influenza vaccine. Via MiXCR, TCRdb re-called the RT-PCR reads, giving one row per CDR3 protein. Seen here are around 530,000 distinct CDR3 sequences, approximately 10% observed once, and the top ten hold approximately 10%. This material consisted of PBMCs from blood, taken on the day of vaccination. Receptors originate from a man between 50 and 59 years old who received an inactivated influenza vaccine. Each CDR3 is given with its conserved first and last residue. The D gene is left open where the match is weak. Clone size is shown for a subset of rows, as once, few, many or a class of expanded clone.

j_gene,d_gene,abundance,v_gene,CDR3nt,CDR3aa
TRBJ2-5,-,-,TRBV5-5,TGTGCCAGCAGCTTGGCATCCCCGGAGACCCAGTACTTC,CASSLASPETQYF
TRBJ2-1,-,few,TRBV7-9,TGTGCCAGCAGCCGAGGCGACGGCTACAATGAGCAGTTCTTC,CASSRGDGYNEQFF
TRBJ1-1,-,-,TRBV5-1,TGCGCCAGCAGCTTGCGGTCGAGGGCCACAGGGAACACTGAAGCTTTCTTT,CASSLRSRATGNTEAFF
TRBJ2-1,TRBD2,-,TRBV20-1,TGCAGTGCTCCGTCCGGGACTAGCGGGCCCGAGCAGTTCTTC,CSAPSGTSGPEQFF
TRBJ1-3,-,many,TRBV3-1,TGTGCCAGCCGCCATCGGACTCTCTCTGGAAACACCATATATTTT,CASRHRTLSGNTIYF
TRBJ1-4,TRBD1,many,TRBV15,TGTGCCACCAGCCGGGACAGGGTTTTGTCGGCTAATGAAAAACTGTTTTTT,CATSRDRVLSANEKLFF
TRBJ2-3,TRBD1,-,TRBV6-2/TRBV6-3,TGTGCCAGCAGCCCGGGACAGCCTTTCACAGATACGCAGTATTTT,CASSPGQPFTDTQYF
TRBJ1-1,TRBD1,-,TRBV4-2,TGTGCCAGCAGCCAAGATTGGAGGGGGACAGTTGAAGCTTTCTTT,CASSQDWRGTVEAFF
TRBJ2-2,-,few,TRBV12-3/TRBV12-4,TGTGCCAGCAGGACGCTGAGGGGGGAGCTGTTTTTT,CASRTLRGELFF
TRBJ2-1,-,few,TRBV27,TGTGCCAGCAGCCTATTGGGGACGAATGAGCAGTTCTTC,CASSLLGTNEQFF
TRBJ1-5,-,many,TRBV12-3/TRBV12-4,TGTGCCAGCACCATTAGGGCAGGCTCACGGCCCCAGCATTTT,CASTIRAGSRPQHF
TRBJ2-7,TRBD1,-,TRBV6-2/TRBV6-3,TGTGCCAGCAGTTTAGCCCCCCCGGACAGGGGGTACGAGCAGTACTTC,CASSLAPPDRGYEQYF
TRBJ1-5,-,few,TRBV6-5,TGTGCCAGCAGTTACTTGCCAGGCTCCAATCAGCCCCAGCATTTT,CASSYLPGSNQPQHF
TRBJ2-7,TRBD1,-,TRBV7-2,TGTGCCAGCAGCTTATCCGGACAGGGGGTTGACGAGCAGTACTTC,CASSLSGQGVDEQYF
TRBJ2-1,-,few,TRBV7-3,TGTGCCAGCAGCTTAAGGGAGACTCGTAATGAGCAGTTCTTC,CASSLRETRNEQFF